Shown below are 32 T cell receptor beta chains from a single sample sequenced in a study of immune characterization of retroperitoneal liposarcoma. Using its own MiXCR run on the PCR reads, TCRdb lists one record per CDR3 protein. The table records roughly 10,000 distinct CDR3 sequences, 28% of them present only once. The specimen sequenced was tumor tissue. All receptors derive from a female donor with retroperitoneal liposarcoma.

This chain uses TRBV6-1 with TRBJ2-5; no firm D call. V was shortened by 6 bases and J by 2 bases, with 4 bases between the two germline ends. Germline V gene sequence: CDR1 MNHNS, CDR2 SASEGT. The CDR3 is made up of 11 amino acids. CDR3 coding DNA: TGTGCCAGCAGGACACAAGAGACCCAGTACTTC. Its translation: CASRTQETQYF.

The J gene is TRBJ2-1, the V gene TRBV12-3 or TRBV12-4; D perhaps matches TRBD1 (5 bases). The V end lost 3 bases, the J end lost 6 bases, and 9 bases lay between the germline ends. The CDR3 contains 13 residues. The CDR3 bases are TGTGCCAGCAGTTTGCAGGGTGGCAATGAGCAGTTCTTC. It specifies CASSLQGGNEQFF.

CDR3 loop: CASRRTGAKSYNEQFF. The CDR3 coding sequence is TGTGCCAGCAGAAGGACAGGGGCTAAGAGCTACAATGAGCAGTTCTTC. V is TRBV27 and J is TRBJ2-1; 9 positions match TRBD1. The CDR3 runs to 16 residues. J gave up 3 bases and V 6 bases, and 9 bases lay outside the gene matches. Germline V gene lookup returns CDR1 MNHEY and CDR2 SMNVEV (reference sequence).

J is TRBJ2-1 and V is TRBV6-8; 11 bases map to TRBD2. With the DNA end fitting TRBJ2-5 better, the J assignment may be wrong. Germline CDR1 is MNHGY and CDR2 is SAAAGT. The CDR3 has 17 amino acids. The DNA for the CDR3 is TGTGCCAGCAGTTACTCTAGCGGGAGGGGAAACGAAGAGACCCAGTACTTC. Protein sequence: CASSYSSGRGNEETQYF.

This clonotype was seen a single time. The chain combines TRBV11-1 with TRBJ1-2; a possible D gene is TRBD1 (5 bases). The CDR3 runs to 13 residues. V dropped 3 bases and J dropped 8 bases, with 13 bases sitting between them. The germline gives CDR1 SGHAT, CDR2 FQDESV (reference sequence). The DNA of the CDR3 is TGTGCCAGCAGCTTGTTCCAGGGCTACGGCTACACCTTC. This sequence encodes CASSLFQGYGYTF.

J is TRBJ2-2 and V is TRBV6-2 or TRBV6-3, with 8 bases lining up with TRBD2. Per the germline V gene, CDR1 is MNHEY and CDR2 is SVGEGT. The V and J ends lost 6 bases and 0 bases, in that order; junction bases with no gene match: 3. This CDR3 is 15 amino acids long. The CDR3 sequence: CASSLTSANTGELFF. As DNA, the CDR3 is TGTGCCAGCAGCTTGACTAGCGCGAACACCGGGGAGCTGTTTTTT.

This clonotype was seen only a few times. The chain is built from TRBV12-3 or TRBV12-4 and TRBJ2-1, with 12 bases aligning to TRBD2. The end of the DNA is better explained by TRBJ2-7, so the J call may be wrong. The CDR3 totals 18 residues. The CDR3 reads CASSFRLAGGSSYNEQYF. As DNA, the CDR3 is TGTGCCAGCAGTTTCCGGCTAGCGGGAGGGAGCTCCTACAATGAGCAGTACTTC.

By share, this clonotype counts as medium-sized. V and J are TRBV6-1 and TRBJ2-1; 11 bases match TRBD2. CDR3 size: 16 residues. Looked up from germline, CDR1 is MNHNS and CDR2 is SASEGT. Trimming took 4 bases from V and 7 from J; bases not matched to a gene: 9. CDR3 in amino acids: CASSVSLAGGGNEQFF. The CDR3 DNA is TGTGCCAGCAGTGTCTCTCTAGCGGGAGGTGGGAATGAGCAGTTCTTC.

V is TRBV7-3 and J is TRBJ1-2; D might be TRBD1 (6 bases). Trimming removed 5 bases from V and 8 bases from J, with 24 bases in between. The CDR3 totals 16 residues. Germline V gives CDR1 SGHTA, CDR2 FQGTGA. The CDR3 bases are TGTGCCAGCAGCCCCGGGGGGGGGCGCCTCCTGGGCGGCTACACCTTC. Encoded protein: CASSPGGGRLLGGYTF.

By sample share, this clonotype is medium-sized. DNA of the CDR3: TGTGCCAGCAGCGCGGGAGAGGGGTATTCACCCCTCCACTTT. It is translated as CASSAGEGYSPLHF. The chain combines TRBV6-1 with TRBJ1-6; D perhaps matches TRBD1 (5 bases). CDR3 size: 14 residues. The germline V and J ends were trimmed by 6 bases and 8 bases, with 14 bases remaining between them. The germline CDR1 and CDR2 sequences are MNHNS and SASEGT.

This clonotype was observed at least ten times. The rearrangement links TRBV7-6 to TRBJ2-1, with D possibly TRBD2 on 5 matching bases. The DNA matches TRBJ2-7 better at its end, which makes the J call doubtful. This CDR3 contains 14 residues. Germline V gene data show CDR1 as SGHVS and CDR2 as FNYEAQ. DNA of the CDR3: TGTGCCAGCAGCTCGAGGCTTCGGGGAAATGAGCAGTACTTC. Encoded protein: CASSSRLRGNEQYF.

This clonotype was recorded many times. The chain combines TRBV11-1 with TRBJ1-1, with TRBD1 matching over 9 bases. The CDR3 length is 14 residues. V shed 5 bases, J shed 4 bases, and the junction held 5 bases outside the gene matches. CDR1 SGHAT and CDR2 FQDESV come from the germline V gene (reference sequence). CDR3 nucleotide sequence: TGTGCCAGCAGCCCTGGACAGGGGAGCACTGAAGCTTTCTTT. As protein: CASSPGQGSTEAFF.

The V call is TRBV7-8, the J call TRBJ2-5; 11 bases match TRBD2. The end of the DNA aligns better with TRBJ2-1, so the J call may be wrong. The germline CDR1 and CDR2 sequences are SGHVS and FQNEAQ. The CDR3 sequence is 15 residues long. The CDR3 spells CASSQPSGRTPTQFF. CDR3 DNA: TGTGCCAGCAGCCAACCTAGCGGGAGGACTCCAACCCAGTTCTTC.

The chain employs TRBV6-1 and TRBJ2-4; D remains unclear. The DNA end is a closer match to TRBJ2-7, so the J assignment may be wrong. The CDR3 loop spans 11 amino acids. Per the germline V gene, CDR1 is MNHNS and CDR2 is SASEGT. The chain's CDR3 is CARRSWYEQYF. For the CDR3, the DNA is TGTGCCAGGAGGTCCTGGTACGAGCAGTACTTC.

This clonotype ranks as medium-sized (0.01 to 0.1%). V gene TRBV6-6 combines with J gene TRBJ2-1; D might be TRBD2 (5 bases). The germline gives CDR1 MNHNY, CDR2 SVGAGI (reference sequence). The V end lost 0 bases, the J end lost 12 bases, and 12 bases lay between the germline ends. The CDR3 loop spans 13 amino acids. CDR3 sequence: CASSYSLAGRQFF. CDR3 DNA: TGTGCCAGCAGTTACTCCCTAGCAGGAAGGCAGTTCTTC.

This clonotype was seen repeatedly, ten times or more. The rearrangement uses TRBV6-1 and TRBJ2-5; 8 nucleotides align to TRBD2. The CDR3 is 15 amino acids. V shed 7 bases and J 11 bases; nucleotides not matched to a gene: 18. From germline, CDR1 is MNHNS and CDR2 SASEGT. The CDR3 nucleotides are TGTGCCAGCATTAGTACGGGGGGGGGGGGAAATGAGCAGTACTTC. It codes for CASISTGGGGNEQYF.

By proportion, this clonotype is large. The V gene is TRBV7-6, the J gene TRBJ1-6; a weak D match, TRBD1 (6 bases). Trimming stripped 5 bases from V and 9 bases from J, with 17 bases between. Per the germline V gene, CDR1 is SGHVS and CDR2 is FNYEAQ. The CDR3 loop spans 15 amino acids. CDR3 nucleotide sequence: TGTGCCAGCAGCCCACTGGCCAGGGGACTTTCACCCCTCCACTTT. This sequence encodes CASSPLARGLSPLHF. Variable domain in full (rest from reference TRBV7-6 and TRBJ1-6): GAGVSQSPRYKVTKRGQDVALRCDPISGHVSLYWYRQALGQGPEFLTYFNYEAQQDKSGLPNDRFSAERPEGSISTLTIQRTEQRDSAMYRCASSPLARGLSPLHFGNGTRLTVT.

The CDR3 region is CASSATTIRTQYF. CDR3 coding DNA: TGTGCCAGCAGTGCAACCACAATAAGGACCCAGTACTTC. This chain uses TRBV6-1 with TRBJ2-3, with D unclear. The J call is uncertain, as TRBJ2-5 better fits the DNA end. CDR1 MNHNS and CDR2 SASEGT come from the germline V gene. The CDR3 runs 13 residues.

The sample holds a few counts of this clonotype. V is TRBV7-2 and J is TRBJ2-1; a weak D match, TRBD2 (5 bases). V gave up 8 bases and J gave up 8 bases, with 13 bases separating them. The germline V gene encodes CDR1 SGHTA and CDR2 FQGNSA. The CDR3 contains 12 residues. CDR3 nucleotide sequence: TGTGCCAGCCATGGAGGATTCTATGAGCAGTTCTTC. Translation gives CASHGGFYEQFF.

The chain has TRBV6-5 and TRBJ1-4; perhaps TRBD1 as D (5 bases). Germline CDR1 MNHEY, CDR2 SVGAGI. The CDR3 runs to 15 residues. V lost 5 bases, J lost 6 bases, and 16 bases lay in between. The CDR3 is CASSSTGGVDEKLFF. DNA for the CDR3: TGTGCCAGCAGTAGTACAGGAGGGGTGGATGAAAAACTGTTTTTT.

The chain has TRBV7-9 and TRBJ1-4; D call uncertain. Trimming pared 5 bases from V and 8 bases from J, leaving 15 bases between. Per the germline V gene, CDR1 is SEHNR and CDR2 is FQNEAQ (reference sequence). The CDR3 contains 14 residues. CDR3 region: CASSGVSLREKLFF. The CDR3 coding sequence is TGTGCCAGCAGCGGTGTATCCCTTCGGGAAAAACTGTTTTTT.

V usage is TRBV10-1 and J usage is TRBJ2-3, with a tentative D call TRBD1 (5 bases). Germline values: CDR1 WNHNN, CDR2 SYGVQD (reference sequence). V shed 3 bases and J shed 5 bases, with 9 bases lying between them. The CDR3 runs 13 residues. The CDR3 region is CASSDFQGDTQYF. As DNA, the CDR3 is TGCGCCAGCAGTGATTTCCAGGGAGATACGCAGTATTTT.

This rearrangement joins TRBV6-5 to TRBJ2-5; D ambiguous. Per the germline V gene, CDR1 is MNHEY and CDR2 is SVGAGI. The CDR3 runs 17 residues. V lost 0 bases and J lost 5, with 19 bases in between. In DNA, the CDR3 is TGTGCCAGCAGTTACTCTGCCTTAAGGGTGCTGTCGGAGACCCAGTACTTC. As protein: CASSYSALRVLSETQYF.

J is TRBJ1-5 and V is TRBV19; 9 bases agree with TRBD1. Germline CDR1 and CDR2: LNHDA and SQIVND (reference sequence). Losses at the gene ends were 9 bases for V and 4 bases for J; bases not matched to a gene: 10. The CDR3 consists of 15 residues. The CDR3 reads CASYSGTGRNQPQHF. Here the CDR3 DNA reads TGTGCCAGCTATTCCGGGACAGGGAGAAATCAGCCCCAGCATTTT.

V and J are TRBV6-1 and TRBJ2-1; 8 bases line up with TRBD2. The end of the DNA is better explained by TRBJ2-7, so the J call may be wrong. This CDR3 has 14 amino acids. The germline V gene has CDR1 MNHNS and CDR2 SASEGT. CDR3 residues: CASTVSGVAYEQYF. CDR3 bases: TGTGCCAGCACCGTTAGCGGGGTCGCCTACGAGCAGTACTTC.

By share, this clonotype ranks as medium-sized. In DNA form, the CDR3 reads TGTGCCAGCAGCTTTCGGAGCGGGGATTACAATGAGCAGTTCTTC. Amino acid sequence: CASSFRSGDYNEQFF. The gene calls are TRBV7-2 and TRBJ2-1; 7 bases are shared with TRBD2. Trimming removed 3 bases from V and 4 bases from J; junction bases left unmatched: 6. The CDR3 has 15 residues. Looked up from germline, CDR1 is SGHTA and CDR2 is FQGNSA. Using reference TRBV7-2 and TRBJ2-1 for the parts outside the CDR3, the full variable domain is GAGVSQSPSNKVTEKGKDVELRCDPISGHTALYWYRQSLGQGLEFLIYFQGNSAPDKSGLPSDRFSAERTGGSVSTLTIQRTQQEDSAVYLCASSFRSGDYNEQFFGPGTRLTVL.

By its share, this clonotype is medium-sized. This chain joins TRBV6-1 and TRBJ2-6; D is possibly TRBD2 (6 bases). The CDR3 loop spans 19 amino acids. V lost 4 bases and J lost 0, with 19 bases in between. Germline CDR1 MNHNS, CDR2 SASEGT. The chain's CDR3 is CASSVLAGSLSSGANVLTF. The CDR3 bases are TGTGCCAGCAGTGTCCTGGCCGGGAGTCTTAGCTCTGGGGCCAACGTCCTGACTTTC.

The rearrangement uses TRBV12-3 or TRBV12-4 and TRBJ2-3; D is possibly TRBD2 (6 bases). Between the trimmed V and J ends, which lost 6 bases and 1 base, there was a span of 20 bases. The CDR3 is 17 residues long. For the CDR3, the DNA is TGTGCCAGCAGCAACCTCGTCGCGGGAAGGGGCACAGATACGCAGTATTTT. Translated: CASSNLVAGRGTDTQYF.

The CDR3 protein is CASRGEIHEQYF. CDR3 coding DNA: TGTGCCAGCAGGGGGGAGATCCACGAGCAGTACTTC. The J gene is TRBJ2-7, the V gene TRBV12-3 or TRBV12-4; D might be TRBD1 or TRBD2, each matching 5 bases. The germline V and J ends were trimmed by 6 bases and 5 bases, with 11 bases remaining between them. CDR3 length: 12 amino acids.

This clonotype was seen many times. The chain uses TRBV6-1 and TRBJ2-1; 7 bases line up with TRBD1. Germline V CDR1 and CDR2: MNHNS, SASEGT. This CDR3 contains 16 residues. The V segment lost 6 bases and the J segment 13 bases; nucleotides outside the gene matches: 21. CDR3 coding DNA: TGTGCCAGCAGGCAGGGGGTGACCCAGCAGACGGAGACCCAGTTCTTC. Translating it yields CASRQGVTQQTETQFF.

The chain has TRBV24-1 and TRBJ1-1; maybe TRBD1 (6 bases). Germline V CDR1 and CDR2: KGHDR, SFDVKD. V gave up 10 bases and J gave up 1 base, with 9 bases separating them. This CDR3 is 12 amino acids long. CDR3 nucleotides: TGTGCCACGCAGACAGGGAACACTGAAGCTTTCTTT. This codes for CATQTGNTEAFF.

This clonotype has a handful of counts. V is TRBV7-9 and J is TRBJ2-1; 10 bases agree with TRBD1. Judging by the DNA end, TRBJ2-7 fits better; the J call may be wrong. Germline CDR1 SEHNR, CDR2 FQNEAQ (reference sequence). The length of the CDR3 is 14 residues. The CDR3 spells CASSLTGGYYEQYF. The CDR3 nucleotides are TGTGCCAGCAGCCTGACAGGGGGCTACTACGAGCAGTACTTC.